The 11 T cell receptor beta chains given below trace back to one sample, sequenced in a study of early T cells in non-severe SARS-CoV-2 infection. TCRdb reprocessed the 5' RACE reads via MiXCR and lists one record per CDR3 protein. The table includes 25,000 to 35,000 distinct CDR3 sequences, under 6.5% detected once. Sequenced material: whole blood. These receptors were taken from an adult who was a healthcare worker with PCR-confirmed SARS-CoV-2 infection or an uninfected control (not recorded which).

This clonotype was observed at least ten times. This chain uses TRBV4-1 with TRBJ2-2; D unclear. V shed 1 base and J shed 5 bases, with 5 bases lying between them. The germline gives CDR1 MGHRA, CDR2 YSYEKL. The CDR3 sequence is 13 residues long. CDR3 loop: CASSQVQTGELFF. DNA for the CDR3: TGCGCCAGCAGCCAAGTCCAGACCGGGGAGCTGTTTTTT.

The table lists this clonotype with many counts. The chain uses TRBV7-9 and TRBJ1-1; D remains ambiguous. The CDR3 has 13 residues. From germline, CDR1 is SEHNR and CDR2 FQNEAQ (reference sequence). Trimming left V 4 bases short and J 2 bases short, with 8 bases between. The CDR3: CASSSLGNTEAFF. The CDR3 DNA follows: TGTGCCAGCAGCTCCCTGGGTAACACTGAAGCTTTCTTT.

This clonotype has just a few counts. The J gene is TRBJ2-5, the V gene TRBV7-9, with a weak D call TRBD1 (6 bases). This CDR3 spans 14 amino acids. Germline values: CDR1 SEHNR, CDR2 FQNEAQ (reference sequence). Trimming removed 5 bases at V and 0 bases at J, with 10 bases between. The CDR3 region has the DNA TGTGCCAGCAGCGGAAGGGGGAACCAAGAGACCCAGTACTTC. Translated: CASSGRGNQETQYF.

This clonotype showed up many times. The DNA for the CDR3 is TGTGCCAGCAGCTCTGGCCCCCAGGGCGGTGGCTACACCTTC. This translates into CASSSGPQGGGYTF. The V gene is TRBV7-2, the J gene TRBJ1-2; D is possibly TRBD1 (5 bases). Germline assignment: CDR1 SGHTA and CDR2 FQGNSA. The V end was cut by 4 bases, the J end by 7 bases, with 16 bases between. The CDR3 runs 14 residues.

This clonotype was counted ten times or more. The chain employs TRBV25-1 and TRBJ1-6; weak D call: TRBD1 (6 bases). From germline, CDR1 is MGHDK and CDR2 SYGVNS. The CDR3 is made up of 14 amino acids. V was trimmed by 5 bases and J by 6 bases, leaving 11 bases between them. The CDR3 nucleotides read TGTGCCAGCAGTCGCCAGGGGTTTAATTCACCCCTCCACTTT. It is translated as CASSRQGFNSPLHF.

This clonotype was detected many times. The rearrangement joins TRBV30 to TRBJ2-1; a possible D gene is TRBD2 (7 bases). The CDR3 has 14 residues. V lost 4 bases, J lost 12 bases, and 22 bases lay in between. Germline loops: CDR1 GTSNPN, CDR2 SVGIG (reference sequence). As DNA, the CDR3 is TGTGCCTGGAATAACGGACTAGGGGAAGGGGGGCAGTTCTTC. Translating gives CAWNNGLGEGGQFF.

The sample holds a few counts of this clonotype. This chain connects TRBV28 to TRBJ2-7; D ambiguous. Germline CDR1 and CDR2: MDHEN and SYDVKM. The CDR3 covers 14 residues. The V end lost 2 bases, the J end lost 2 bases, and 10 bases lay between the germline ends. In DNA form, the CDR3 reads TGTGCCAGCAGTTTACCAGGCACAGCCTACGAGCAGTACTTC. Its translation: CASSLPGTAYEQYF. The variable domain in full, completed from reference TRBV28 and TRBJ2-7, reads DVKVTQSSRYLVKRTGEKVFLECVQDMDHENMFWYRQDPGLGLRLIYFSYDVKMKEKGDIPEGYSVSREKKERFSLILESASTNQTSMYLCASSLPGTAYEQYFGPGTRLTVT.

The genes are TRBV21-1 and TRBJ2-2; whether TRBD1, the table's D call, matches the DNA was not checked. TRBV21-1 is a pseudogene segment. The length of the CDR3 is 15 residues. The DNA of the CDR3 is TGTGCCAGCACCCCGGGGACAGCCCTTGTCGGGGAGCTGTTTTTT. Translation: CASTPGTALVGELFF.

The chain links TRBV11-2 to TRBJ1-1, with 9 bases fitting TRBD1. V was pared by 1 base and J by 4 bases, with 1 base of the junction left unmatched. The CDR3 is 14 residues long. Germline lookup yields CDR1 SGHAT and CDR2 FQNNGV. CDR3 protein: CASSLAQGATEAFF. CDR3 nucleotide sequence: TGTGCCAGCAGCTTAGCACAGGGGGCCACTGAAGCTTTCTTT.

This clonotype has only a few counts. CDR3 residues: CASRTGMVNTEAFF. Written as DNA, the CDR3 is TGTGCCAGCCGGACAGGGATGGTGAACACTGAAGCTTTCTTT. The chain couples TRBV12-3 or TRBV12-4 to TRBJ1-1; TRBD1 matches at 8 bases. The V gene end was trimmed by 8 bases and the J gene end by 0 bases; junction bases not matched to a gene: 5. The CDR3 sequence is 14 residues long.

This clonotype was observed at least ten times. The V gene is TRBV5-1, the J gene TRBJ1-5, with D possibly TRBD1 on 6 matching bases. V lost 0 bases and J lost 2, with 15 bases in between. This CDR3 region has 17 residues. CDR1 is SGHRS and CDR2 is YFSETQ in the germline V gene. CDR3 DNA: TGCGCCAGCAGCTTGGGTTCACTACAGGGAGGCAATCAGCCCCAGCATTTT. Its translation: CASSLGSLQGGNQPQHF.